The clone carrying this TCR beta chain has more than one count but fewer than ten. Antigen specificity is unknown. This sample is part of a study of cytomegalovirus exposure and HLA in healthy donors. Study conclusions and caveats: The study found most TCR sequences rare, yet found some public TCRs in many donors.

After removal of 0 bases from V and 1 base from J, the junction contained 8 bases not matched to a gene. Germline lookup yields CDR1 SGHTA and CDR2 FQGNSA. The CDR3 is made up of 17 amino acids. A multiplex PCR was run with 60 Vbeta primers and 13 Jbeta primers. TCRdb keeps only in-frame clones here, not all; method: immunoSEQ multiplex PCR. The sample lists 200,000 to 250,000 clones, 60% to 80% occurring once. The J gene is TRBJ2-5, the V gene TRBV7-2; 7 bases match TRBD2. The origin of this receptor is a man aged 18 to 29 in good health and CMV-seronegative. The sample consisted of PBMCs. The CDR3 DNA follows: TGTGCCAGCAGCTTAGCGCTGCGACTAGCCCGCCAAGAGACCCAGTACTTC. Protein: CASSLALRLARQETQYF.